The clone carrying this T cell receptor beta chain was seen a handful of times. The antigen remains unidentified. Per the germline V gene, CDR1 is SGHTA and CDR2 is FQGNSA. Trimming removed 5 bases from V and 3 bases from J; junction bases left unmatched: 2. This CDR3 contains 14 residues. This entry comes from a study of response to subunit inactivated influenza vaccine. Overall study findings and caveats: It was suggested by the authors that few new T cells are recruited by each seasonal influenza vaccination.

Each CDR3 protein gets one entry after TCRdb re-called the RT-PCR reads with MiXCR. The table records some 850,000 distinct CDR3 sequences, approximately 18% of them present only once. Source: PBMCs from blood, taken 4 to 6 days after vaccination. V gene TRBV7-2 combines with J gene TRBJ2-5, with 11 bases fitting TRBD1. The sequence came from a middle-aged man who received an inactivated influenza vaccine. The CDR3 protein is CASSGQGAKETQYF. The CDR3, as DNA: TGTGCCAGCAGCGGACAGGGGGCGAAAGAGACCCAGTACTTC.